The 30 T cell receptor beta chains below come from one sample, sequenced in a study of blood T cells in healthy people across ages. For the second PCR, which ran for roughly 7 to 11 cycles, a sample-barcoded 5' primer and a J-beta primer mix were used. Each CDR3 protein is one row after TCRdb ran MiXCR on the 5' RACE reads. The repertoire has 500,000 to 650,000 distinct CDR3 sequences, roughly a quarter of them found once; the top ten carry approximately 3.7%. This sample also appeared in a second study, on T cells of mothers and their children.

The sequencing sample was made of blood. The receptors shown here come from a boy younger than 10 in good health.

This clonotype was recorded a few times. The V gene is TRBV10-3, the J gene TRBJ2-3; D is undetermined. Looked up from germline, CDR1 is ENHRY and CDR2 is SYGVKD. The CDR3 length is 12 residues. V lost 11 bases and J 0 bases, leaving 9 bases between the germline ends. The CDR3 protein is CAVSLSTDTQYF. For the CDR3, the DNA is TGTGCCGTCTCTTTAAGCACAGATACGCAGTATTTT.

The gene calls are TRBV6-6 and TRBJ2-7; 7 bases line up with TRBD2. The germline CDR1 and CDR2 sequences are MNHNY and SVGAGI (reference sequence). The CDR3 is 14 residues long. V shed 0 bases and J 8 bases; nucleotides not matched to a gene: 7. This CDR3 reads CASSYSKTSDKQYF. DNA of the CDR3: TGTGCCAGCAGTTACTCGAAAACTAGCGATAAGCAGTACTTC.

A few counts support this clonotype. CDR3 sequence (DNA): TGTGCCAGCTCACCATTGGGACAGGGGTCCTACGAGCAGTACTTC. Its translation: CASSPLGQGSYEQYF. The genes are TRBV18 and TRBJ2-7; the match to TRBD1 covers 10 bases. The CDR3 is 15 amino acids. After removal of 2 bases from V and 1 base from J, the junction contained 2 bases not matched to a gene. Germline V gene data show CDR1 as KGHSH and CDR2 as LQKENI. Supplemented by reference TRBV18 and TRBJ2-7, the full variable domain reads NAGVMQNPRHLVRRRGQEARLRCSPMKGHSHVYWYRQLPEEGLKFMVYLQKENIIDESGMPKERFSAEFPKEGPSILRIQQVVRGDSAAYFCASSPLGQGSYEQYFGPGTRLTVT.

The rearrangement uses TRBV6-6 and TRBJ2-5, with 9 positions matching TRBD2. The assigned J gene may be wrong: the sequence end matches TRBJ2-1 better. CDR1 is MNHNY and CDR2 is SVGAGI in the germline V gene (reference sequence). This CDR3 has 15 residues. CDR3 region: CASTSLAGAWNEQFF. The CDR3 DNA reads TGTGCCAGCACCTCATTAGCGGGGGCTTGGAATGAGCAGTTCTTC.

The V and J genes are TRBV7-9 and TRBJ1-2; D ambiguous. Trimming stripped 5 bases from V and 0 bases from J, with 16 bases between. The germline V gene encodes CDR1 SEHNR and CDR2 FQNEAQ (reference sequence). CDR3 length equals 16 residues. CDR3 region: CASSGWTVDSNYGYTF. Written as DNA, the CDR3 is TGTGCCAGCAGCGGATGGACGGTAGATTCTAACTATGGCTACACCTTC.

This clonotype was recorded a few times. The chain is built from TRBV28 and TRBJ2-3; 7 nucleotides match TRBD2. The CDR3 loop spans 16 amino acids. The V and J ends lost 4 bases and 5 bases, in that order; junction bases with no gene match: 12. The germline gives CDR1 MDHEN, CDR2 SYDVKM. The CDR3 region has the DNA TGTGCCAGCAGTTCCCCCGGCGGTGGGGGGGAAGATACGCAGTATTTT. Its protein is CASSSPGGGGEDTQYF.

This sequence joins TRBV10-1 and TRBJ2-7; no firm D call. Germline V gene sequence: CDR1 WNHNN, CDR2 SYGVQD (reference sequence). This CDR3 region has 13 residues. Trimming removed 9 bases from V and 3 bases from J, with 15 bases in between. CDR3 residues: CARMDAEVYEQYF. The CDR3 region has the DNA TGCGCCAGAATGGACGCCGAGGTCTACGAGCAGTACTTC.

J is TRBJ2-7 and V is TRBV19; D may be TRBD2 (6 bases). The ends were cut back, 3 bases at V and 0 bases at J, with 12 bases in the middle. CDR1 and CDR2 (germline): LNHDA, SQIVND (reference sequence). There are 15 residues in the CDR3. The CDR3 protein is CASSMQDGSSYEQYF. The CDR3, as DNA: TGTGCCAGTAGTATGCAGGACGGGAGCTCCTACGAGCAGTACTTC.

V gene TRBV9 combines with J gene TRBJ1-6; D gene uncertain. The CDR3 sequence is 15 residues long. The germline V gene has CDR1 SGDLS and CDR2 YYNGEE. V lost 0 bases to trimming and J lost 6 bases, with 10 bases between them. DNA of the CDR3: TGTGCCAGCAGCGTAGGCACAGACACTAATTCACCCCTCCACTTT. Its translation is CASSVGTDTNSPLHF.

A word on this clonotype: One end of the junction is discordant with germline, which a read error may explain. The V call is TRBV5-1, the J call TRBJ1-3, with D unclear. The CDR3 totals 15 residues. Germline V lookup: CDR1 SGHRS, CDR2 YFSETQ. CDR3: CASSYSADSGNIIYF. CDR3 in DNA: TGCGCCAGCAGCTACTCGGCGGACTCTGGAAACATCATATATTTT.

This chain joins TRBV6-1 and TRBJ2-2; D is unresolved. Germline V gene data show CDR1 as MNHNS and CDR2 as SASEGT. Between the trimmed V and J ends, which lost 10 bases and 0 bases, there was a span of 12 bases. CDR3 length: 14 amino acids. The CDR3 DNA reads TGTGCCATTGCGAGGTTCGCGAACACCGGGGAGCTGTTTTTT. This codes for CAIARFANTGELFF.

Worth noting for this clonotype: An end of the junction does not agree with germline; a read error may underlie this. The chain combines TRBV7-2 with TRBJ2-1, with 7 bases lining up with TRBD2. This CDR3 has 15 amino acids. Per the germline V gene, CDR1 is SGHTA and CDR2 is FQGNSA. CDR3 sequence reads: CASSLGGRALNGQFF. Written as DNA, the CDR3 is TGTGCCAGCAGCTTAGGTGGGAGGGCCCTCAATGGGCAGTTCTTC.

This clonotype appeared once. The chain combines TRBV6-6 with TRBJ2-7; TRBD1 agrees at 8 bases. After removal of 5 bases from V and 5 bases from J, the junction contained 8 bases not matched to a gene. The CDR3 contains 14 residues. Germline CDR1 reads MNHNY; CDR2 reads SVGAGI (reference sequence). DNA for the CDR3: TGTGCCAGCAGTGTGCAGGGGGCGCGGGACGAGCAGTACTTC. As protein: CASSVQGARDEQYF.

Regarding this clonotype: Likely a read error: the CDR3 ends without its conserved phenylalanine or tryptophan. V usage is TRBV9 and J usage is TRBJ2-3; D not certain. The germline V gene encodes CDR1 SGDLS and CDR2 YYNGEE. The V end was cut by 6 bases, the J end by 3 bases, with 8 bases between. This CDR3 is built from 12 residues. CDR3 DNA: TGTGCCAGCAACCGTATAACAGATACGCAGTATCTT. Translated, it gives CASNRITDTQYL.

A few counts support this clonotype. The rearrangement uses TRBV25-1 and TRBJ2-7; D might be TRBD1 (6 bases). The length of the CDR3 is 16 residues. CDR1 MGHDK and CDR2 SYGVNS come from the germline V gene. V gave up 3 bases and J gave up 2 bases, with 17 bases separating them. CDR3 in DNA: TGTGCCAGCAGTGAGATAGGACAGCATAGACCCTACGAGCAGTACTTC. Amino acids: CASSEIGQHRPYEQYF.

This clonotype was seen a handful of times. The chain carries TRBV6-1 and TRBJ1-3; 8 bases are a match to TRBD1. This CDR3 is built from 16 residues. Germline trimming cut 0 bases from V and 2 bases from J; bases unmatched to any gene: 3. Germline V lookup: CDR1 MNHNS, CDR2 SASEGT. CDR3: CASSEAPDRAGNTIYF. The CDR3 DNA reads as TGTGCCAGCAGTGAAGCACCGGACAGGGCTGGAAACACCATATATTTT.

The V gene is TRBV30, the J gene TRBJ2-3, with a tentative D call TRBD1 (6 bases). V lost 2 bases to trimming and J lost 6 bases, with 9 bases between them. The germline V gene has CDR1 GTSNPN and CDR2 SVGIG (reference sequence). The CDR3 loop spans 12 amino acids. The chain's CDR3 is CAWSPQGDTQYF. The CDR3, as DNA: TGTGCCTGGAGTCCCCAGGGGGATACGCAGTATTTT.

The table lists this clonotype with many counts. The chain is built from TRBV3-1 and TRBJ2-7, with 7 bases identical to TRBD2. Trimming removed 3 bases from V and 7 bases from J; junction bases left unmatched: 12. Germline-derived CDR1 and CDR2 are LGHDT and YNNKEL (reference sequence). The CDR3 sequence is 15 residues long. CDR3 sequence reads: CASSHRGTTPPEQYF. The DNA of the CDR3 is TGTGCCAGCAGCCACCGCGGGACTACCCCCCCGGAGCAGTACTTC.

The CDR3 sequence is CASSTQTGLYEKLFF. The CDR3 DNA sequence: TGTGCCAGCAGCACACAGACAGGGCTATATGAAAAACTGTTTTTT. The chain links TRBV7-9 to TRBJ1-4, with TRBD1 matching over 7 bases. Trimming at V came to 5 bases and at J to 6 bases, leaving 9 bases not matched to a gene. The CDR3 contains 15 residues. Germline CDR1 is SEHNR and CDR2 is FQNEAQ (reference sequence).

Points on this clonotype: Sequence at one end of the junction differs from germline and may be a read error. The chain is built from TRBV6-2 or TRBV6-3 and TRBJ2-1; perhaps TRBD2 as D (6 bases). The CDR3 extends over 17 amino acids. Per the germline V gene, CDR1 is MNHEY and CDR2 is SVGEGT. The chain's CDR3 is CASSRKRALSSYNEQFF. CDR3 DNA sequence: TGTGCCAGCAGTCGAAAGCGGGCATTGAGCTCCTACAACGAGCAGTTCTTC.

This clonotype was observed many times. The chain employs TRBV5-1 and TRBJ2-5; the match to TRBD1 covers 8 bases. Losses at the gene ends were 4 bases for V and 5 bases for J; bases not matched to a gene: 4. Germline V gene sequence: CDR1 SGHRS, CDR2 YFSETQ. This CDR3 has 13 residues. The CDR3 DNA follows: TGCGCCAGCAGCGGACAGGGCCTGGAGACCCAGTACTTC. This encodes CASSGQGLETQYF.

With regard to this clonotype: One end of the junction does not line up with germline, which may come from a read error. The V and J genes are TRBV10-3 and TRBJ2-7, with 14 nucleotides matching TRBD2. Germline V gives CDR1 ENHRY, CDR2 SYGVKD. There are 15 residues in the CDR3. The DNA of the CDR3 is TGTACCATCAGTGTGGGACTAGCGGGAGTCTACGAGCAGTACTTC. This encodes CTISVGLAGVYEQYF.

In its sample, this clonotype was seen a few times. The rearrangement links TRBV11-2 to TRBJ2-3; the match to TRBD2 covers 9 bases. Germline CDR1 SGHAT, CDR2 FQNNGV. The CDR3 length is 17 residues. Trimming at V came to 4 bases and at J to 4 bases, leaving 12 bases not matched to a gene. This CDR3 is CASSSTSGGGVPDTQYF. The CDR3 nucleotides read TGTGCCAGCAGCTCCACGTCCGGCGGGGGGGTTCCAGATACGCAGTATTTT. Supplemented by reference TRBV11-2 and TRBJ2-3, the full variable domain reads EAGVAQSPRYKIIEKRQSVAFWCNPISGHATLYWYQQILGQGPKLLIQFQNNGVVDDSQLPKDRFSAERLKGVDSTLKIQPAKLEDSAVYLCASSSTSGGGVPDTQYFGPGTRLTVL.

The chain carries TRBV5-6 and TRBJ2-3; no reliable D call. With 7 bases removed from V and 2 bases from J, the gap between germline ends came to 17 bases. The CDR3 consists of 15 residues. Germline-derived CDR1 and CDR2 are SGHDT and YYEEEE. The CDR3, as DNA: TGTGCCAGCTCCGAACGCATCCGATACACAGATACGCAGTATTTT. Translation gives CASSERIRYTDTQYF.

The chain couples TRBV9 to TRBJ2-2; D is undetermined. The CDR3 spans 14 residues. The germline CDR1 and CDR2 sequences are SGDLS and YYNGEE. The V gene lost 0 bases and the J gene lost 6 bases, with 9 bases spanning the gap. The CDR3 is CASSVDGVPGELFF. The CDR3 DNA reads as TGTGCCAGCAGCGTAGACGGAGTACCCGGGGAGCTGTTTTTT. Full variable domain (missing parts from reference TRBV9 and TRBJ2-2): DSGVTQTPKHLITATGQRVTLRCSPRSGDLSVYWYQQSLDQGLQFLIQYYNGEERAKGNILERFSAQQFPDLHSELNLSSLELGDSALYFCASSVDGVPGELFFGEGSRLTVL.

The sample holds one count of this clonotype. This chain connects TRBV20-1 to TRBJ2-7; D is perhaps TRBD2 (5 bases). Germline V gene data show CDR1 as DFQATT and CDR2 as SNEGSKA (reference sequence). CDR3 length equals 13 residues. The V end was cut by 3 bases, the J end by 4 bases, with 13 bases between. CDR3 nucleotides: TGCAGTGCTAGTGTCCCTAGCTGTTACGAGCAGTACTTC. Translated, it gives CSASVPSCYEQYF.

The V and J genes are TRBV9 and TRBJ2-3; D call uncertain. Germline-derived CDR1 and CDR2 are SGDLS and YYNGEE. The ends were cut back, 2 bases at V and 2 bases at J, with 6 bases in the middle. CDR3 length equals 13 residues. CDR3 bases: TGTGCCAGCAGCGTGGCCTACACAGATACGCAGTATTTT. It is translated as CASSVAYTDTQYF.

This clonotype occurred a few times. This chain uses TRBV7-9 with TRBJ2-7; no reliable D call. V was shortened by 2 bases and J by 0 bases, with 5 bases between the two germline ends. Looked up from germline, CDR1 is SEHNR and CDR2 is FQNEAQ (reference sequence). The CDR3 contains 13 residues. CDR3: CASSLLISYEQYF. CDR3 nucleotide sequence: TGTGCCAGCAGCTTACTCATCTCCTACGAGCAGTACTTC.

The chain employs TRBV11-2 and TRBJ2-6; D not certain. Germline CDR1 SGHAT, CDR2 FQNNGV. CDR3 size: 15 residues. CDR3 sequence (DNA): TGTGCGCTGGATACGTCCCCCTCTGGGGCCAACGTCCTGACTTTC. Its protein is CALDTSPSGANVLTF. Variable domain in full (rest from reference TRBV11-2 and TRBJ2-6): EAGVAQSPRYKIIEKRQSVAFWCNPISGHATLYWYQQILGQGPKLLIQFQNNGVVDDSQLPKDRFSAERLKGVDSTLKIQPAKLEDSAVYLCALDTSPSGANVLTFGAGSRLTVL.

The CDR3 spells CASSSRGSTGETQYF. CDR3 bases: TGTGCCAGCAGCTCCCGGGGGTCCACTGGGGAGACCCAGTACTTC. V and J are TRBV12-3 or TRBV12-4 and TRBJ2-5; weak D call: TRBD2 (6 bases). V lost 6 bases and J 5 bases, leaving 19 bases between the germline ends. The CDR3 has 15 residues.